This T cell receptor (beta chain) is from a study of blood T cells in healthy people across ages. The individuals who served as donors were healthy Caucasians living in Russia, aged roughly 6 to 95. Through a sample-barcoded 5' primer and a J-beta primer mix, a second PCR was run for roughly 7 to 11 cycles. TCRdb reanalysed the 5' RACE reads using MiXCR and keeps one entry per CDR3 protein. The table records over a million distinct CDR3 sequences, approximately 42% of them present only once. CDR3 length: 18 amino acids. V was pared by 0 bases and J by 3 bases, with 10 bases of the junction left unmatched. CDR1 and CDR2 (germline): LGHNA, YSLEER.

Source material: blood. This receptor was taken from a woman aged 18-29 years in good health. V gene TRBV4-3 combines with J gene TRBJ2-3, with 9 bases lining up with TRBD1. The DNA of the CDR3 is TGCGCCAGCAGCCAAGAATTCCGGGACAGGGAGTGGACAGATACGCAGTATTTT. Translation gives CASSQEFRDREWTDTQYF.